The text below deals with one T cell receptor beta chain. The sample is drawn from a study of blood T cell repertoires in COVID-19. Study-level background: Specimens from acute and convalescent COVID-19 originated in the United States, Italy and Spain. Sources were T cells, B-cell-depleted T cells, or PBMCs; the material itself was cDNA or gDNA.

In the original analysis: Nucleated cell number was recorded as an estimate derived from reference gene primer amplification. Measured with immunoSEQ multiplex PCR; TCRdb has only the in-frame clones, and not every one. V and J calls and clone size come straight from that table; D and trimming were deduced from the DNA. This sample yields over 250,000 clones, of which over 65% are seen a single time; over 3% belongs to the top ten. The V end lost 4 bases, the J end lost 1 base, and 11 bases lay between the germline ends. Germline V gene sequence: CDR1 SEHNR, CDR2 FQNEAQ (reference sequence). The CDR3 spans 15 residues.

This clonotype was obtained from a woman aged 80 or over with acute or convalescent COVID-19. Sequenced input: peripheral blood. V is TRBV7-9 and J is TRBJ1-5; weak D call: TRBD1 (5 bases). The DNA of the CDR3 is TGTGCCAGCAGCTCGCAGGGTGGGAGCAATCAGCCCCAGCATTTT. It translates to CASSSQGGSNQPQHF.